This T cell receptor (beta chain) derives from a study of T cell changes during pregnancy in multiple sclerosis. Sequencing was performed with immunoSEQ multiplex PCR; in TCRdb, only in-frame clones are kept and a portion is missing. The sample yields about 59,000 clones, approximately 93% seen once. This CDR3 has 14 residues. Germline assignment: CDR1 LNHDA and CDR2 SQIVND (reference sequence). V was clipped by 3 bases and J by 0 bases, with 9 bases between them. The chain has TRBV19 and TRBJ2-7; D may be TRBD2 (6 bases). The source material was CD8+ T cells from peripheral blood mononuclear cells, sampled in the third trimester of pregnancy. This TCR was sampled from a female donor with multiple sclerosis, enrolled in a pregnancy study. CDR3: CASSIGGNSYEQYF. The CDR3 bases are TGTGCCAGTAGTATTGGCGGGAACTCCTACGAGCAGTACTTC.